Shown below are 11 T cell receptor beta chains from a single sample sequenced in a study of CD8+ T cells in alopecia areata. Treatment noted: oral pan-JAK inhibitor, 5-10 mg twice daily. Extraction of RNA preceded its reverse transcription into cDNA, which served as the sequencing template. Assay used: immunoSEQ multiplex PCR; TCRdb lists only in-frame clones, some missing. The table records hundreds of thousands of clones, around 65% of them present only once. The sample consisted of CD4+ T cells sorted from blood, taken around week 44, from a patient treated with tofacitinib. The receptors derive from a human donor with alopecia areata.

The chain has TRBV6-5 and TRBJ1-2; weak D call: TRBD1 (5 bases). The CDR3 loop spans 14 amino acids. The germline CDR1 and CDR2 sequences are MNHEY and SVGAGI. V was cut by 3 bases and J by 4 bases, with 12 bases left in between. DNA for the CDR3: TGTGCCAGCAGTTATAAGGGGAATTTCTATGGCTACACCTTC. Translating gives CASSYKGNFYGYTF.

The J gene is TRBJ2-2, the V gene TRBV10-3; D uncertain. Per the germline V gene, CDR1 is ENHRY and CDR2 is SYGVKD. The CDR3 consists of 14 residues. V lost 7 bases and J lost 0, with 9 bases in between. The CDR3 DNA is TGTGCCATCACGAGAGAAGCGAACACCGGGGAGCTGTTTTTT. Its translation is CAITREANTGELFF.

At least ten counts were recorded for this clone. This sequence joins TRBV9 and TRBJ2-1, with 7 bases fitting TRBD1. The length of the CDR3 is 15 residues. V shed 4 bases and J 5 bases; nucleotides not matched to a gene: 9. Per germline, CDR1 SGDLS and CDR2 YYNGEE. In DNA form, the CDR3 reads TGTGCCAGCAGCCCTCGACAGGGATCGAACAATGAGCAGTTCTTC. It specifies CASSPRQGSNNEQFF.

The chain joins TRBV30 to TRBJ1-4; D call uncertain. The CDR3 runs 14 residues. V gave up 1 base and J gave up 4 bases, with 10 bases separating them. Germline lookup yields CDR1 GTSNPN and CDR2 SVGIG (reference sequence). The CDR3 DNA follows: TGTGCCTGGAGTGCCAGGCGAATTAATGAAAAACTGTTTTTT. As protein: CAWSARRINEKLFF.

The chain is built from TRBV29-1 and TRBJ1-1; 7 bases fit TRBD1. The germline gives CDR1 SQVTM, CDR2 ANQGSEA. This CDR3 has 13 amino acids. Germline trimming cut 5 bases from V and 1 base from J; bases unmatched to any gene: 4. The CDR3 sequence: CSVQGGWNTEAFF. DNA for the CDR3: TGCAGCGTTCAGGGGGGTTGGAACACTGAAGCTTTCTTT.

As concerns this clone: This specimen includes other DNA sequences encoding the same CDR3. As DNA, the CDR3 is TGTGCCAGCAGATTCAATGAGCAGTTCTTC. As protein: CASRFNEQFF. The chain has TRBV6-1 and TRBJ2-1; D is uncertain. Germline assignment: CDR1 MNHNS and CDR2 SASEGT. This CDR3 has 10 amino acids. The germline V and J ends were trimmed by 6 bases and 6 bases, with 3 bases remaining between them.

For the CDR3, the DNA is TGTGCCAGCAGCCTCTACACTGAAGCTTTCTTT. Amino acids: CASSLYTEAFF. The chain links TRBV11-3 to TRBJ1-1; D call uncertain. The CDR3 covers 11 residues. V lost 5 bases to trimming and J lost 3 bases, with 4 bases between them. CDR1 SGHNT and CDR2 YENEEA come from the germline V gene.

The chain links TRBV29-1 to TRBJ1-1; D gene ambiguous. CDR3 length: 12 amino acids. Trimming cost V 7 bases and J 4 bases, with 13 bases left between them. Germline lookup yields CDR1 SQVTM and CDR2 ANQGSEA. The CDR3 bases are TGCAGCGCCTCACAGACTACCACTGAAGCTTTCTTT. Translation gives CSASQTTTEAFF.

The chain has TRBV30 and TRBJ2-5; 9 bases agree with TRBD1. CDR3 length equals 16 residues. CDR1 is GTSNPN and CDR2 is SVGIG in the germline V gene (reference sequence). The J segment lost 4 bases and the V segment lost 2 bases, leaving 11 bases of the junction unmatched. This chain's CDR3 is CAWSTPTGGRLETQYF. The CDR3 DNA reads as TGTGCCTGGAGTACCCCGACAGGGGGTAGGTTAGAGACCCAGTACTTC. The full variable domain, in which reference TRBV30 and TRBJ2-5 provide the parts outside the CDR3, is SQTIHQWPATLVQPVGSPLSLECTVEGTSNPNLYWYRQAAGRGLQLLFYSVGIGQISSEVPQNLSASRPQDRQFILSSKKLLLSDSGFYLCAWSTPTGGRLETQYFGPGTRLLVL.

The gene calls are TRBV5-1 and TRBJ1-1; D gene ambiguous. The CDR3 is 13 amino acids. CDR1 is SGHRS and CDR2 is YFSETQ in the germline V gene. Trimming took off 0 bases at V and 8 bases at J, with 11 bases between the two ends. The CDR3 sequence: CASSLEAGLEAFF. The CDR3 nucleotides are TGCGCCAGCAGCTTGGAGGCAGGACTAGAAGCTTTCTTT.

This clone was counted only a few times. The chain recombines TRBV7-9 with TRBJ1-1, with TRBD1 matching 10 bases. The CDR3 runs to 14 residues. The ends lost 1 base at V and 10 bases at J; junction bases unmatched: 6. Germline lookup yields CDR1 SEHNR and CDR2 FQNEAQ (reference sequence). CDR3 sequence (DNA): TGTGCCAGCAGCTTAGTCGGACAGGGGGACGGAGCTTTCTTT. It codes for CASSLVGQGDGAFF.